Listed below are T cell receptor beta chains from one sample, sequenced in a study of blood T cell repertoires in COVID-19. Sequencing was performed with immunoSEQ multiplex PCR; in TCRdb, only in-frame clones are kept and a portion is missing. The sample has under 100,000 clones, under 90% seen once. Source material: peripheral blood. The receptor source for this set is a woman in her 70s with acute or convalescent COVID-19. CDR3s include the opening cysteine and the closing phenylalanine or tryptophan. The D gene is left open where the match is weak. Clone size is stated in some rows and not others, as once, few, many or a class when expanded.

J: TRBJ2-7; D: TRBD2; V: TRBV28; size: .; DNA: TGTGCCAGTCGGGCGGGAGGAACCTACGAGCAGTACTTC; CDR3: CASRAGGTYEQYF
J: TRBJ1-2; D: .; V: TRBV6-5; size: .; DNA: TGTGCCAGCAGAAGCGACAGATTCTATGGCTACACCTTC; CDR3: CASRSDRFYGYTF
J: TRBJ1-5; D: TRBD1; V: TRBV27; size: .; DNA: TGTGCCAGCAGTCTAATGGGACAGGGGTTGGGCAATCAGCCCCAGCATTTT; CDR3: CASSLMGQGLGNQPQHF
J: TRBJ2-5; D: .; V: TRBV19; size: .; DNA: TGTGCCTCCCGGTTTCTGGAGACCCAGTACTTC; CDR3: CASRFLETQYF
J: TRBJ2-7; D: .; V: TRBV5-1; size: .; DNA: TGCGCCAGCAGCTTGTCTGCGGGCCTAAGCTCCTACGAGCAGTACTTC; CDR3: CASSLSAGLSSYEQYF
J: TRBJ2-7; D: TRBD2; V: TRBV18; size: .; DNA: TGTGCCAGCTCACCGGGAGGGAGCTACGAGCAGTACTTC; CDR3: CASSPGGSYEQYF
J: TRBJ1-2; D: .; V: TRBV18; size: .; DNA: TGTGCCAGCTCACCACGCAGGAACTCTAACTATGGCTACACCTTC; CDR3: CASSPRRNSNYGYTF
J: TRBJ1-2; D: TRBD1; V: TRBV28; size: .; DNA: TGTGCCAGCAGTTCCCAGGGGGCGCAGGATTATGGCTACACCTTC; CDR3: CASSSQGAQDYGYTF
J: TRBJ2-5; D: .; V: TRBV11-2; size: once; DNA: TGTGCCAGCAGCTCCGGCCAAGAGACCCAGTACTTC; CDR3: CASSSGQETQYF
J: TRBJ2-2; D: .; V: TRBV28; size: .; DNA: TGTGCCAGCAGTTTTAACCGGGGTCCCGGGGAGCTGTTTTTT; CDR3: CASSFNRGPGELFF
J: TRBJ2-5; D: .; V: TRBV5-4; size: .; DNA: TGTGCCAGCAGCTTGCCTGAAGAGACCCAGTACTTC; CDR3: CASSLPEETQYF